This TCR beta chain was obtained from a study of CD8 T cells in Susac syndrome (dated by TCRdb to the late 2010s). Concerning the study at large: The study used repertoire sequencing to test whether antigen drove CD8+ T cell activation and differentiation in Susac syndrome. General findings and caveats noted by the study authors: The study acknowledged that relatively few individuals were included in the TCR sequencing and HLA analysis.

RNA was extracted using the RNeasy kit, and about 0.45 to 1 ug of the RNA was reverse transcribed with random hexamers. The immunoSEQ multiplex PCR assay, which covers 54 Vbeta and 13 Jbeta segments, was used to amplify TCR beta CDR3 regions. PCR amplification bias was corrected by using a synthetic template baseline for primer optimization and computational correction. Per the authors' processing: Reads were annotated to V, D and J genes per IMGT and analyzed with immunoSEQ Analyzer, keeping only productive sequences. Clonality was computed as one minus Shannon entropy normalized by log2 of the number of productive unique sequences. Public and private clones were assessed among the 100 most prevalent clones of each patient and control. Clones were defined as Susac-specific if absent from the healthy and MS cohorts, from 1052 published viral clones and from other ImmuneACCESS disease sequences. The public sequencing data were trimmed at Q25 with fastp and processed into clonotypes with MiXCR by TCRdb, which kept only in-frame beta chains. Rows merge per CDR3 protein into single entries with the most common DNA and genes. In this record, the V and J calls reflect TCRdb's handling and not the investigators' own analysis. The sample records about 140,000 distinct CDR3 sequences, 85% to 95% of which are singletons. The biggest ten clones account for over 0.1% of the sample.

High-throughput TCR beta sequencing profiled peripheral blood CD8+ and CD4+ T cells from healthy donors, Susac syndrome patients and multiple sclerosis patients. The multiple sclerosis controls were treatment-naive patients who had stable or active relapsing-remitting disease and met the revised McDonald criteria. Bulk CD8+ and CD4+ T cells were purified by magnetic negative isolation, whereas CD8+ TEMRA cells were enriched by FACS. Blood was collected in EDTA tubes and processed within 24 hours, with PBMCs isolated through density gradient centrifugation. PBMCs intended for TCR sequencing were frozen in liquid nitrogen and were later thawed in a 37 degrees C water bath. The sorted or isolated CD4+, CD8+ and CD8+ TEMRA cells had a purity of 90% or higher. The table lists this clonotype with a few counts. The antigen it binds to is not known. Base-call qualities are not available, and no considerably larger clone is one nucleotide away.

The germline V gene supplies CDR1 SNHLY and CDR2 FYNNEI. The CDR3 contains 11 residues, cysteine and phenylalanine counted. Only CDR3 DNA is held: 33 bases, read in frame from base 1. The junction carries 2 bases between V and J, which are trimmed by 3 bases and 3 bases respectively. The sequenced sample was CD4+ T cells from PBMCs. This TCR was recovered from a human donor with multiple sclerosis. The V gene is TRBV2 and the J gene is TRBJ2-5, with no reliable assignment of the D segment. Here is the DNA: TGTGCCAGCAGTGAGAAAGAGACCCAGTACTTC. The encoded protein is CASSEKETQYF.